Below, 24 T cell receptor beta chains from the same sample are listed, as sequenced in a study of CXCR4 blockade with PD-1 therapy in pancreatic cancer. Method: immunoSEQ multiplex PCR; TCRdb's copy keeps in-frame clones and lacks some. The sample consists of about 2,600 clones, 40% of them appearing once. The material sequenced was tumor tissue. These receptors originate from a human donor with pancreatic ductal adenocarcinoma.

The genes are TRBV10-2 and TRBJ1-1; TRBD1 agrees at 8 bases. Trimming at V came to 6 bases and at J to 1 base, leaving 7 bases not matched to a gene. This CDR3 has 15 amino acids. Germline lookup yields CDR1 WSHSY and CDR2 SAAADI. In DNA, the CDR3 is TGCGCCAGCAGCCCTGGACAGGGAAAGAACACTGAAGCTTTCTTT. The encoded protein is CASSPGQGKNTEAFF.

This clone showed up just a few times. The rearrangement links TRBV29-1 to TRBJ2-1; no clear D gene. The CDR3 consists of 15 residues. Trimming took 4 bases from V and 2 from J, leaving 15 bases between them. Germline-derived CDR1 and CDR2 are SQVTM and ANQGSEA. DNA for the CDR3: TGCAGCGTTGGGGTCACCTCCGTCGCCTACAATGAGCAGTTCTTC. Protein sequence: CSVGVTSVAYNEQFF.

The rearrangement links TRBV14 to TRBJ1-6, with 8 bases lining up with TRBD1. The CDR3 is 15 residues long. Trimming cost V 5 bases and J 14 bases; bases outside gene matches: 14. Germline values: CDR1 SGHDN, CDR2 FVKESK. The CDR3 reads CASSEGGTGTIALHF. DNA of the CDR3: TGTGCCAGCAGCGAAGGGGGGACAGGAACGATAGCCCTCCACTTT. The whole variable domain, filled in from reference TRBV14 and TRBJ1-6, reads EAGVTQFPSHSVIEKGQTVTLRCDPISGHDNLYWYRRVMGKEIKFLLHFVKESKQDESGMPNNRFLAERTGGTYSTLKVQPAELEDSGVYFCASSEGGTGTIALHFGNGTRLTVT.

The J gene is TRBJ1-3, the V gene TRBV12-5; unclear D gene. Germline V gene lookup returns CDR1 LGHNT and CDR2 FRNRAP. V lost 5 bases and J lost 3, with 8 bases in between. The CDR3 consists of 13 residues. The DNA of the CDR3 is TGTGCTAGTGGTGCCTCGGGTGGAAACACCATATATTTT. Translated, it gives CASGASGGNTIYF.

This clone is medium-sized. The V gene is TRBV6-1, the J gene TRBJ2-1; D perhaps matches TRBD2 (5 bases). The CDR3 totals 15 residues. Trimming left V 1 base short and J 5 bases short, with 12 bases between. The germline gives CDR1 MNHNS, CDR2 SASEGT. The DNA for the CDR3 is TGTGCCAGCAGTGAAGAGGTACTAGGAAACAATGAGCAGTTCTTC. This translates into CASSEEVLGNNEQFF.

The chain uses TRBV18 and TRBJ2-7; perhaps TRBD2 as D (6 bases). The CDR3 sequence is 14 residues long. The V and J ends lost 3 bases and 2 bases respectively, with 11 bases between them. Germline loops: CDR1 KGHSH, CDR2 LQKENI. The CDR3, as DNA: TGTGCCAGCTCACCTACCGGGGGACCCTACGAGCAGTACTTC. As protein: CASSPTGGPYEQYF.

The chain couples TRBV6-8 to TRBJ1-4; no clear D. The CDR3 extends over 12 amino acids. The V gene's germline CDR1 is MNHGY and CDR2 SAAAGT. Trimming left V 6 bases short and J 6 bases short, with 8 bases between. CDR3 in DNA: TGTGCCAGCAGGAACCGAGATGAAAAACTGTTTTTT. Its translation: CASRNRDEKLFF.

For the CDR3, the DNA is TGTGCCAGCAGTTACTCAGTCAGGAGGAACACCGGGGAGCTGTTTTTT. This codes for CASSYSVRRNTGELFF. The chain recombines TRBV6-7 with TRBJ2-2; D unresolved. TRBV6-7 is reported as an ORF; its role is uncertain. This CDR3 is built from 16 residues. The V end lost 0 bases, the J end lost 1 base, and 9 bases lay between the germline ends.

The V gene is TRBV19, the J gene TRBJ2-5, with D possibly TRBD1 on 5 matching bases. CDR1 is LNHDA, CDR2 SQIVND, per germline (reference sequence). Trimming cost V 6 bases and J 2 bases, with 16 bases left between them. The CDR3 has 15 residues. In nucleotides, the CDR3 is TGTGCCAGTAGGTGGCAGGGCAAATCACAAGAGACCCAGTACTTC. Translation: CASRWQGKSQETQYF.

This clone showed up just a few times. The chain links TRBV29-1 to TRBJ2-1; 9 bases align to TRBD1. The CDR3 extends over 14 amino acids. Germline loops: CDR1 SQVTM, CDR2 ANQGSEA. After removal of 0 bases from V and 9 bases from J, the junction contained 6 bases not matched to a gene. The CDR3 DNA reads TGCAGCGTTGAAGATCTGGGACAGGGAAGTGAGCAGTTCTTC. Amino acids: CSVEDLGQGSEQFF.

CDR3 DNA: TGTGCCAGCAGTTTAGGTGCGGGGGGAAACACCATATATTTT. This encodes CASSLGAGGNTIYF. The V call is TRBV28, the J call TRBJ1-3; D call uncertain. CDR3 size: 14 residues. Trimming pared 2 bases from V and 4 bases from J, leaving 9 bases between. The germline gives CDR1 MDHEN, CDR2 SYDVKM.

The chain is built from TRBV9 and TRBJ2-3; 10 bases map to TRBD2. This CDR3 is 15 amino acids long. Looked up from germline, CDR1 is SGDLS and CDR2 is YYNGEE. The trim removed 3 bases at V and 5 bases at J, leaving 6 bases unmatched. CDR3 DNA sequence: TGTGCCAGCAGCGCCAGCGGGGGGGCGCTAGATACGCAGTATTTT. Residues: CASSASGGALDTQYF.

This clone turned up a few times. The junction and the germline gene differ at one end; a read error may be behind it. The chain couples TRBV10-2 to TRBJ2-2; 10 nucleotides align to TRBD2. The germline gives CDR1 WSHSY, CDR2 SAAADI. The CDR3 is made up of 15 amino acids. CDR3 bases: TGCGCCAGCAGTGCAAGCGGGGGGGCCACCGGGGAGCTATTTTTT. It codes for CASSASGGATGELFF.

Judged by abundance, this clone is medium-sized. V usage is TRBV11-3 and J usage is TRBJ1-4; D remains ambiguous. Germline V gene sequence: CDR1 SGHNT, CDR2 YENEEA. The CDR3 sequence is 14 residues long. Trimming shortened V by 6 bases and J by 0 bases, and 8 bases separated the two germline ends. The CDR3 spells CASRQPATNEKLFF. The CDR3 DNA reads as TGTGCCAGCAGGCAACCTGCAACTAATGAAAAACTGTTTTTT.

This clone was found a few times. A base remains ambiguous or unread, so its encoded residue is written X. This chain joins TRBV18 and TRBJ2-5; tentatively, D is TRBD2 (5 bases). The CDR3 has 14 residues. Germline V gene data show CDR1 as KGHSH and CDR2 as LQKENI. Trimming removed 2 bases at V and 6 bases at J, with 13 bases between. CDR3 DNA sequence: TGTGCCAGCTCACCAGCGGGCAGGAGGRAGACCCAGTACTTC. Its protein is CASSPAGRRXTQYF.

This rearrangement joins TRBV29-1 to TRBJ2-2; no firm D call. The CDR3 has 13 residues. Per the germline V gene, CDR1 is SQVTM and CDR2 is ANQGSEA. V lost 3 bases and J 0 bases, leaving 5 bases between the germline ends. CDR3 sequence (DNA): TGCAGCGTTGACCCCGCGAACACCGGGGAGCTGTTTTTT. Protein: CSVDPANTGELFF.

The chain recombines TRBV19 with TRBJ2-1, with TRBD2 identical over 13 bases. This CDR3 region has 16 residues. Germline V gene lookup returns CDR1 LNHDA and CDR2 SQIVND (reference sequence). V was pared by 5 bases and J by 7 bases, with 8 bases of the junction left unmatched. CDR3 nucleotide sequence: TGTGCCAGTAGTCAGCAGGGACTAGCGGGAATGAATGAGCAGTTCTTC. Amino acid sequence: CASSQQGLAGMNEQFF.

The chain couples TRBV6-8 to TRBJ2-3; D is unclear. Germline CDR1 reads MNHGY; CDR2 reads SAAAGT. Trimming pared 2 bases from V and 2 bases from J, leaving 8 bases between. The CDR3 covers 14 residues. The CDR3 reads CASSYTTLTDTQYF. CDR3 DNA: TGTGCCAGCAGTTACACGACTCTCACAGATACGCAGTATTTT.

This clone was detected once. The CDR3 protein is CASSLDRGKGNTIYF. For the CDR3, the DNA is TGTGCCAGCAGCTTAGACAGGGGAAAAGGAAACACCATATATTTT. The chain recombines TRBV11-3 with TRBJ1-3, with D possibly being TRBD1 (6 bases). CDR3 length: 15 residues. The V end lost 0 bases, the J end lost 4 bases, and 10 bases lay between the germline ends. The germline V gene encodes CDR1 SGHNT and CDR2 YENEEA.

V usage is TRBV28 and J usage is TRBJ2-1; 9 bases fit TRBD2. This CDR3 is 14 amino acids long. After removal of 7 bases from V and 5 bases from J, the junction contained 6 bases not matched to a gene. The germline gives CDR1 MDHEN, CDR2 SYDVKM. CDR3 protein: CASTLSGRHNEQFF. CDR3 in DNA: TGTGCCAGCACTCTGAGCGGGAGGCACAATGAGCAGTTCTTC.

V is TRBV5-1 and J is TRBJ1-1, with 9 bases matching TRBD1. CDR3 length equals 15 residues. Trimming at V came to 3 bases and at J to 1 base, leaving 4 bases not matched to a gene. Germline loops: CDR1 SGHRS, CDR2 YFSETQ. The CDR3 DNA is TGCGCCAGCAGCTATGCGGGACAGGGGAACACTGAAGCTTTCTTT. Translation gives CASSYAGQGNTEAFF.

This clone turned up a few times. The V and J genes are TRBV14 and TRBJ1-2, with 12 bases matching TRBD1. Germline values: CDR1 SGHDN, CDR2 FVKESK. The CDR3 runs 19 residues. V trimming: 4 bases; J trimming: 0 bases; junction bases outside the gene matches: 12. The CDR3 nucleotides read TGTGCCAGCAGCCGCCCCGGGACAGGGGGCGTCTCTCCTAACTATGGCTACACCTTC. Translation: CASSRPGTGGVSPNYGYTF. The complete variable domain, with remaining parts taken from reference TRBV14 and TRBJ1-2, reads EAGVTQFPSHSVIEKGQTVTLRCDPISGHDNLYWYRRVMGKEIKFLLHFVKESKQDESGMPNNRFLAERTGGTYSTLKVQPAELEDSGVYFCASSRPGTGGVSPNYGYTFGSGTRLTVV.

This clone was detected many times. The V gene is TRBV11-3, the J gene TRBJ1-2, with D perhaps matching TRBD1 (6 bases). Germline loops: CDR1 SGHNT, CDR2 YENEEA. There are 18 residues in the CDR3. V gave up 6 bases and J gave up 3 bases, with 26 bases separating them. Written as DNA, the CDR3 is TGTGCCAGCAGTCACTTAATCCGTGCTCAAGGGGGGTACTATGGCTACACCTTC. This gives the protein CASSHLIRAQGGYYGYTF.

This clone was seen once. The chain has TRBV28 and TRBJ1-3; 7 positions match TRBD1. V lost 4 bases to trimming and J lost 5 bases; unmatched junction nucleotides: 14. The CDR3 spans 17 residues. The germline V gene encodes CDR1 MDHEN and CDR2 SYDVKM. CDR3 region: CASSYPRGQRTRNTIYF. The CDR3 region has the DNA TGTGCCAGCAGTTACCCCCGGGGACAGAGAACCCGAAACACCATATATTTT.